Listed here is a single T cell receptor beta chain. Its antigen is undetermined. This specimen comes from a study of beta chain features in type 1 diabetes. Germline CDR1 is SEHNR and CDR2 is FQNEAQ (reference sequence). Trimming took off 7 bases at V and 3 bases at J, with 15 bases between the two ends. The CDR3 spans 14 residues. The investigators reverse transcribed all of the isolated RNA, so they sequenced expressed TCRB transcripts. Profiling relied on immunoSEQ multiplex PCR, and the TCRdb table lists in-frame clones only, not all of them. The repertoire includes over 300,000 clones, roughly 8.8% of them detected once, and roughly 1% sits in the top ten. Study-level findings and limits: Within each of all four CD4+ subsets, Type 1 diabetes patients had TCRB CDR3s that were moderately but significantly shorter.

The sequence came from a man younger than 40 with type 1 diabetes. Sequencing was done on a sample of central memory CD4+ T cells from blood. The chain couples TRBV7-9 to TRBJ1-2, with D perhaps matching TRBD1 (6 bases). The DNA of the CDR3 is TGTGCCAGCACTTTGTCCAGGGGACACTATGGCTACACCTTC. Translated, it gives CASTLSRGHYGYTF.